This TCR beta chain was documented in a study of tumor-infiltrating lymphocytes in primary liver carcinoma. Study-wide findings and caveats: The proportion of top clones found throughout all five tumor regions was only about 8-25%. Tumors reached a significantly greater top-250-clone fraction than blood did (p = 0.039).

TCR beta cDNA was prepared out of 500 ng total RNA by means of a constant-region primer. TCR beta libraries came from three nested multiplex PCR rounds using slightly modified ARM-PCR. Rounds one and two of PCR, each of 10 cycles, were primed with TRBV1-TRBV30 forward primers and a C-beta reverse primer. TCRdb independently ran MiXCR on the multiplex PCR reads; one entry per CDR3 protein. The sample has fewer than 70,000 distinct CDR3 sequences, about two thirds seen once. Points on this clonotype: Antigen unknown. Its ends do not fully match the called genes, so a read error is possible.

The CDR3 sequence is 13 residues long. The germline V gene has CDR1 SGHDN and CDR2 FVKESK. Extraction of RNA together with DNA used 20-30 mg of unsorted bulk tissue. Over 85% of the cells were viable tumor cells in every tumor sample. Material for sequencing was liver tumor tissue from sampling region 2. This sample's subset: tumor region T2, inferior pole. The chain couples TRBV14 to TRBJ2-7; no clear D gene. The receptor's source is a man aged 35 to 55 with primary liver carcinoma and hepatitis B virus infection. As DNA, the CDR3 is TGTGCCGGCAGCCAAGTACCTCGCCACGTGCAGTACTTC. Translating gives CAGSQVPRHVQYF.